Presented here are 32 T cell receptor beta chains from one specimen sequenced in a study of T cells after yellow fever vaccination. TCRdb analysed the 5' RACE reads with MiXCR anew, one entry per CDR3 protein. Among roughly 320,000 distinct CDR3 sequences listed, about 10% were seen once. The sample in question was CD4+ T cells sorted from PBMCs, obtained 45 days after the yellow fever booster vaccination. The receptors stem from a man aged 18 to 30 who received the YFV17D yellow fever vaccine.

This clonotype was seen more than once but under ten times. This chain links TRBV7-6 with TRBJ2-7; D unclear. The CDR3 length is 15 residues. Trimming removed 5 bases from V and 7 bases from J, with 21 bases in between. Germline V gene data show CDR1 as SGHVS and CDR2 as FNYEAQ. DNA of the CDR3: TGTGCCAGCAGCCAGCCTTACCAACCTACTGAGGAGCAGTACTTC. This encodes CASSQPYQPTEEQYF.

The chain links TRBV7-9 to TRBJ2-7; 7 nucleotides line up with TRBD2. The junction had 13 bases not matched to a gene; V was cut back by 4 bases and J by 4 bases. Germline CDR1 SEHNR, CDR2 FQNEAQ (reference sequence). The CDR3 is made up of 16 amino acids. The CDR3 loop reads CASSSGQAGYVYEQYF. The CDR3 region has the DNA TGTGCCAGCAGCTCTGGCCAAGCGGGATATGTTTACGAGCAGTACTTC.

This rearrangement joins TRBV5-1 to TRBJ2-3; D remains ambiguous. Per the germline V gene, CDR1 is SGHRS and CDR2 is YFSETQ. Between the trimmed V and J ends, which lost 0 bases and 0 bases, there was a span of 11 bases. The CDR3 has 16 residues. CDR3 loop: CASSLAGPRSTDTQYF. DNA for the CDR3: TGCGCCAGCAGCTTGGCCGGGCCCAGGAGCACAGATACGCAGTATTTT.

J is TRBJ2-3 and V is TRBV6-6, with 10 bases fitting TRBD1. Germline-derived CDR1 and CDR2 are MNHNY and SVGAGI (reference sequence). The CDR3 runs 15 residues. J gave up 3 bases and V 5 bases, and 5 bases lay outside the gene matches. The CDR3 nucleotides are TGTGCCAGCAGTGTCCCGGGACAGGGGACAGATACGCAGTATTTT. Translation: CASSVPGQGTDTQYF.

This clonotype came up many times. The rearrangement uses TRBV7-8 and TRBJ2-1; tentative D call: TRBD2 (7 bases). There are 17 residues in the CDR3. The ends were cut back, 1 base at V and 1 base at J, with 14 bases in the middle. Germline CDR1 SGHVS, CDR2 FQNEAQ. CDR3 loop: CASSLVGGAGSYNEQFF. The DNA for the CDR3 is TGTGCCAGCAGCTTAGTTGGGGGGGCGGGGTCCTACAATGAGCAGTTCTTC.

This clonotype was observed at least ten times. The chain uses TRBV20-1 and TRBJ1-1; possibly TRBD1 for D (5 bases). V lost 2 bases and J lost 4, with 14 bases in between. The germline V gene encodes CDR1 DFQATT and CDR2 SNEGSKA (reference sequence). The CDR3 consists of 14 residues. CDR3 DNA sequence: TGCAGTGCTAGATTCGGGTCAGGGCCCACTGAAGCTTTCTTT. Translating gives CSARFGSGPTEAFF.

This clonotype was picked up a small number of times. The chain is built from TRBV5-1 and TRBJ2-5; 10 nucleotides align to TRBD1. J was trimmed by 3 bases and V by 6 bases; bases with no gene match: 5. The CDR3 spans 14 residues. Per germline, CDR1 SGHRS and CDR2 YFSETQ. The CDR3 loop is CASTYGTGEETQYF. In DNA, the CDR3 is TGCGCCAGCACATATGGGACAGGGGAAGAGACCCAGTACTTC.

The V gene is TRBV5-5, the J gene TRBJ2-5; TRBD2 is a possible D gene (5 bases). V shed 5 bases and J shed 1 base, with 15 bases lying between them. From germline, CDR1 is SGHKS and CDR2 YYEKEE (reference sequence). The CDR3 extends over 15 amino acids. The CDR3 here is CASRPSPGSQETQYF. As DNA, the CDR3 is TGTGCCAGCAGACCGTCCCCGGGGTCCCAAGAGACCCAGTACTTC.

The chain recombines TRBV5-1 with TRBJ2-1; 12 bases agree with TRBD2. The J segment lost 12 bases and the V segment lost 0 bases, leaving 7 bases of the junction unmatched. This CDR3 is 15 amino acids long. Germline assignment: CDR1 SGHRS and CDR2 YFSETQ. The CDR3 is CASSLEASGGATQFF. The CDR3 nucleotides are TGCGCCAGCAGCTTGGAGGCTAGCGGGGGGGCTACGCAGTTCTTC.

Ten or more counts support this clonotype. Here the CDR3 reads CASSFRHLNTGELFF. The CDR3 DNA follows: TGTGCCAGCAGCTTCCGGCACCTTAACACCGGGGAGCTGTTTTTT. The chain is built from TRBV7-9 and TRBJ2-2, with D uncertain. Germline loops: CDR1 SEHNR, CDR2 FQNEAQ (reference sequence). Trimming cost V 3 bases and J 2 bases, with 10 bases left between them. The CDR3 runs to 15 residues.

This clonotype was detected only a few times. The V and J genes are TRBV11-2 and TRBJ2-2; D is unclear. The V gene's germline CDR1 is SGHAT and CDR2 FQNNGV. The CDR3 loop spans 14 amino acids. V dropped 1 base and J dropped 0 bases, with 3 bases sitting between them. In nucleotides, the CDR3 is TGTGCCAGCAGCTTAGCCACGAACACCGGGGAGCTGTTTTTT. It encodes CASSLATNTGELFF.

This clonotype was detected only a few times. The genes are TRBV18 and TRBJ2-3; D is perhaps TRBD1 (5 bases). V shed 2 bases and J shed 4 bases, with 13 bases lying between them. Looked up from germline, CDR1 is KGHSH and CDR2 is LQKENI. The CDR3 runs 15 residues. The CDR3 DNA reads as TGTGCCAGCTCACCAGACAGTTCCGTAGCAGATACGCAGTATTTT. This gives the protein CASSPDSSVADTQYF. The full variable domain, rest sourced from reference TRBV18 and TRBJ2-3, is NAGVMQNPRHLVRRRGQEARLRCSPMKGHSHVYWYRQLPEEGLKFMVYLQKENIIDESGMPKERFSAEFPKEGPSILRIQQVVRGDSAAYFCASSPDSSVADTQYFGPGTRLTVL.

V usage is TRBV5-7 and J usage is TRBJ2-1; the D gene is possibly TRBD2 (5 bases). TRBV5-7 falls under the ORF class, with uncertain function. The CDR3 covers 15 residues. Between the trimmed V and J ends, which lost 3 bases and 8 bases, there was a span of 18 bases. CDR3 sequence reads: CASSSLTRERDEQFF. The CDR3 region has the DNA TGTGCCAGCAGCTCATTAACCCGGGAAAGGGATGAGCAGTTCTTC.

This clonotype was observed a few times. This chain uses TRBV20-1 with TRBJ1-4, with 10 nucleotides matching TRBD1. This CDR3 has 14 residues. Germline-derived CDR1 and CDR2 are DFQATT and SNEGSKA (reference sequence). With V trimmed by 8 bases and J by 5 bases, 8 bases remained unmatched. CDR3 coding DNA: TGCAGTAGTATTGGGACAGGGGAAAATGAAAAACTGTTTTTT. This encodes CSSIGTGENEKLFF.

The gene calls are TRBV5-4 and TRBJ2-1; D tentatively reads TRBD1 or TRBD2 (6 bases each). CDR3 length equals 15 residues. Germline lookup yields CDR1 SGHNT and CDR2 YYREEE (reference sequence). The ends were cut back, 5 bases at V and 3 bases at J, with 15 bases in the middle. Here the CDR3 DNA reads TGTGCCAGCAGGTCCCTGGAGGGGGGCTACAATGAGCAGTTCTTC. It codes for CASRSLEGGYNEQFF. Using reference TRBV5-4 and TRBJ2-1 for the parts outside the CDR3, the full variable domain is ETGVTQSPTHLIKTRGQQVTLRCSSQSGHNTVSWYQQALGQGPQFIFQYYREEENGRGNFPPRFSGLQFPNYSSELNVNALELDDSALYLCASRSLEGGYNEQFFGPGTRLTVL.

The chain uses TRBV4-1 and TRBJ2-3; 7 positions agree with TRBD2. In germline, CDR1 is MGHRA, CDR2 YSYEKL. The CDR3 is 13 amino acids. With 6 bases clipped from V and 4 bases from J, the junction kept 4 bases outside the gene matches. The CDR3 sequence: CASRYGGADTQYF. In nucleotides, the CDR3 is TGCGCCAGCAGGTATGGGGGGGCAGATACGCAGTATTTT.

This chain joins TRBV7-2 and TRBJ1-2, with no clear D. V gave up 5 bases and J gave up 2 bases, with 12 bases separating them. Germline V lookup: CDR1 SGHTA, CDR2 FQGNSA. The CDR3 length is 14 residues. CDR3 residues: CASSVERQNYGYTF. As DNA, the CDR3 is TGTGCCAGCAGCGTTGAAAGGCAGAACTATGGCTACACCTTC.

This clonotype was found a few times. The V call is TRBV7-9, the J call TRBJ1-2; the D gene is possibly TRBD1 (6 bases). This CDR3 is 13 amino acids long. CDR1 and CDR2 (germline): SEHNR, FQNEAQ (reference sequence). Trimming took off 5 bases at V and 4 bases at J, with 11 bases between the two ends. CDR3 bases: TGTGCCAGCAGCCTGAGGGACATCTATGGCTACACCTTC. This gives the protein CASSLRDIYGYTF.

This clonotype was counted a few times. The chain uses TRBV10-3 and TRBJ2-3, with 7 bases identical to TRBD1. J lost 5 bases, V lost 4 bases, and 0 bases had no gene match. The germline gives CDR1 ENHRY, CDR2 SYGVKD. The length of the CDR3 is 12 residues. This CDR3 is CAISGQGDTQYF. The CDR3 DNA reads TGTGCCATCAGTGGACAGGGAGATACGCAGTATTTT.

A few counts support this clonotype. The chain carries TRBV12-3 or TRBV12-4 and TRBJ2-1, with D tentatively TRBD1 or TRBD2 (5 bases each). Trimming pared 8 bases from V and 7 bases from J, leaving 18 bases between. The length of the CDR3 is 14 residues. In nucleotides, the CDR3 is TGTGCCAGCTCCCTAAGGGGACCTGGGAATGAGCAGTTCTTC. Amino acids: CASSLRGPGNEQFF.

The genes are TRBV7-8 and TRBJ2-7; perhaps TRBD2 as D (5 bases). This CDR3 contains 14 residues. The V end was cut by 2 bases, the J end by 0 bases, with 8 bases between. Per germline, CDR1 SGHVS and CDR2 FQNEAQ. The DNA for the CDR3 is TGTGCCAGCAGCTTATTACGGGACTCCTACGAGCAGTACGTC. As protein: CASSLLRDSYEQYV.

J is TRBJ1-3 and V is TRBV6-5; TRBD1 is a possible D gene (6 bases). This CDR3 region has 15 residues. V gave up 4 bases and J gave up 0 bases, with 10 bases separating them. Germline V gives CDR1 MNHEY, CDR2 SVGAGI. In nucleotides, the CDR3 is TGTGCCAGCAGTTCAGGGGTGAACTCTGGAAACACCATATATTTT. Amino acid sequence: CASSSGVNSGNTIYF.

This clonotype was counted a few times. V gene TRBV19 combines with J gene TRBJ2-1; D unclear. The CDR3 consists of 15 residues. Germline loops: CDR1 LNHDA, CDR2 SQIVND (reference sequence). V was clipped by 3 bases and J by 6 bases, with 15 bases between them. The CDR3 nucleotides are TGTGCCAGTAGTATCCGAGACCGTGCGGCCAATGAGCAGTTCTTC. Its translation: CASSIRDRAANEQFF.

This clonotype was found a few times. The J gene is TRBJ1-1, the V gene TRBV6-6; 8 bases align to TRBD1. The germline gives CDR1 MNHNY, CDR2 SVGAGI (reference sequence). Unmatched junction bases numbered 10, after V lost 5 bases and J lost 5 bases. The CDR3 runs 15 residues. The CDR3 DNA follows: TGTGCCAGCAGTGACCCCGGGACAGGTAGGACTGAAGCTTTCTTT. Amino acids: CASSDPGTGRTEAFF.

J is TRBJ2-3 and V is TRBV18; the D gene is possibly TRBD2 (5 bases). Germline V gene data show CDR1 as KGHSH and CDR2 as LQKENI. V lost 2 bases to trimming and J lost 0 bases, with 9 bases between them. The CDR3 consists of 15 residues. The CDR3 bases are TGTGCCAGCTCACCATGGGGAGTTAGCACAGATACGCAGTATTTT. Its translation: CASSPWGVSTDTQYF.

This clonotype was seen a few times. V and J are TRBV6-1 and TRBJ2-1; possible D gene TRBD2, 5 bases. The V gene's germline CDR1 is MNHNS and CDR2 SASEGT. The V and J ends lost 7 bases and 14 bases respectively, with 30 bases between them. This CDR3 has 16 amino acids. This chain's CDR3 is CASMSSGFSRGRKKFF. In nucleotides, the CDR3 is TGTGCCAGCATGAGCTCTGGGTTCTCTCGCGGGCGGAAGAAGTTCTTC.

The sample holds a few counts of this clonotype. As DNA, the CDR3 is TGTGCCAGCAGTGATATCCCGAAACAGAGGATGTATTCACCCCTCCACTTT. Protein product: CASSDIPKQRMYSPLHF. The chain is built from TRBV6-2 or TRBV6-3 and TRBJ1-6; no firm D call. Deletions cut 5 bases from V and 8 bases from J, with 22 bases between. CDR3 length: 17 amino acids. Per the germline V gene, CDR1 is MNHEY and CDR2 is SVGEGT.

This clonotype has just a few counts. The chain is built from TRBV2 and TRBJ1-6; a possible D gene is TRBD1 (5 bases). Germline-derived CDR1 and CDR2 are SNHLY and FYNNEI. The CDR3 totals 14 residues. Trimming pared 7 bases from V and 5 bases from J, leaving 12 bases between. CDR3 DNA: TGTGCCAGCACCCGGGGACGGAATAATTCACCCCTCCACTTT. Its protein is CASTRGRNNSPLHF.

The chain recombines TRBV18 with TRBJ1-2, with TRBD1 as a possible D gene (5 bases). V dropped 6 bases and J dropped 0 bases, with 17 bases sitting between them. Germline CDR1 and CDR2: KGHSH and LQKENI. The length of the CDR3 is 16 residues. The CDR3 sequence is CASSGGAGKANYGYTF. Here the CDR3 DNA reads TGTGCCAGCTCCGGAGGAGCAGGGAAAGCTAACTATGGCTACACCTTC.

CDR3 DNA: TGCAGTGCTAGGGCCCGGGGGCTTAACTATGGCTACACCTTC. Translating it yields CSARARGLNYGYTF. V gene TRBV20-1 combines with J gene TRBJ1-2, with D possibly TRBD1 on 6 matching bases. Germline values: CDR1 DFQATT, CDR2 SNEGSKA (reference sequence). The CDR3 runs 14 residues. The V and J ends lost 3 bases and 1 base respectively, with 12 bases between them.

This clonotype has only a few counts. This rearrangement joins TRBV5-1 to TRBJ2-5; TRBD2 matches 13 bases. After removal of 4 bases from V and 3 bases from J, the junction contained 6 bases not matched to a gene. There are 16 residues in the CDR3. Germline-derived CDR1 and CDR2 are SGHRS and YFSETQ. The CDR3 loop reads CASSELAGGREETQYF. CDR3 bases: TGCGCCAGCAGCGAACTAGCGGGGGGGCGCGAAGAGACCCAGTACTTC.

This clonotype turned up a few times. The chain links TRBV12-3 or TRBV12-4 to TRBJ2-5; 8 bases map to TRBD2. The ends lost 6 bases at V and 4 bases at J; junction bases unmatched: 10. CDR3 length equals 15 residues. The CDR3: CASSRSGGAAETQYF. In DNA, the CDR3 is TGTGCCAGCAGCCGTTCCGGGGGGGCGGCAGAGACCCAGTACTTC.